The clone carrying this T cell receptor (beta chain) has more than one count but fewer than ten. The antigen is undetermined. The CDR3 covers 14 residues. CDR1 is MDHEN and CDR2 is SYDVKM in the germline V gene. V dropped 8 bases and J dropped 4; count of bases not matched to a gene: 11. This specimen belongs to a study of T-cell reconstitution after alpha-beta-depleted transplantation in children. Study findings and constraints: The authors attributed T-cell counts and diversity one year after transplant mostly to newly produced T cells.

Unique molecular identifiers were used to barcode this TCRbeta library. TCRdb recomputed calls from the PCR reads with MiXCR, one row per CDR3 protein. The sample lists hundreds of thousands of distinct CDR3 sequences; 6.5% to 9% were seen once. The material sequenced was peripheral blood, taken 360 days after TCRalphabeta/CD19-depleted stem cell transplant. This rearrangement joins TRBV28 to TRBJ2-7; 7 bases map to TRBD2. This receptor was taken from a female patient between 2 and 15 years old who had a stem cell transplant for Fanconi anemia, so the T cells may come from the graft donor. This chain's CDR3 is CASGRDYHPYEQYF. The DNA of the CDR3 is TGTGCCAGCGGTAGGGACTACCACCCTTACGAGCAGTACTTC.